The rows below give T cell receptor beta chains drawn from one sample of a study of CD8 T cells in ankylosing spondylitis. TCRdb reprocessed the 5' RACE reads with MiXCR, giving one entry per CDR3 protein. The table has roughly 670,000 distinct CDR3 sequences, roughly 20% seen once. The sequenced material came from blood, either unsorted or a sorted T cell fraction (not recorded which). The receptors originated from a male donor with ankylosing spondylitis. The CDR3 runs from the conserved cysteine through the conserved F or W. The D gene is left open where the match is weak. Only part of the rows carry a size: once, few, many, or a class if the clone is expanded.

TRBV7-2	TRBJ1-3	-	-	CASSLSGTNRGTIYF	TGTGCCAGCAGCTTATCCGGGACAAATAGAGGCACCATATATTTT
TRBV7-9	TRBJ2-2	TRBD1	few	CASSQRTGGAVGELFF	TGTGCCAGCAGCCAGCGGACAGGGGGCGCGGTCGGGGAGCTGTTTTTT
TRBV10-3	TRBJ1-5	-	-	CAISEGPGGQPQHF	TGTGCCATCAGTGAAGGACCTGGCGGCCAGCCCCAGCATTTT
TRBV7-6	TRBJ2-7	-	many	CASSLERNYEQYF	TGTGCCAGCAGCTTAGAACGGAACTACGAGCAGTACTTC
TRBV11-2	TRBJ2-2	-	-	CASSPFGTGELFF	TGTGCCAGCAGCCCCTTCGGCACCGGGGAGCTGTTTTTT
TRBV2	TRBJ2-5	TRBD1	-	CASKSDREETQYF	TGTGCCAGCAAAAGTGACAGGGAGGAGACCCAGTACTTC
TRBV6-5	TRBJ2-4	TRBD2	-	CASSYVSGGPKNIQYF	TGTGCCAGCAGTTACGTTAGCGGGGGGCCCAAAAACATTCAGTACTTC
TRBV12-3/TRBV12-4	TRBJ2-2	TRBD2	few	CASSVWTSGTGELFF	TGTGCCAGCAGCGTATGGACTAGCGGTACCGGGGAGCTGTTTTTT
TRBV10-3	TRBJ2-2	TRBD2	-	CAISHGTSGRGGPGGELFF	TGTGCCATCAGTCACGGGACTAGCGGGAGAGGGGGCCCCGGCGGGGAGCTGTTTTTT
TRBV29-1	TRBJ2-1	-	-	CSVADLARNEQFF	TGCAGCGTCGCCGACCTAGCGAGGAATGAGCAGTTCTTC
TRBV2	TRBJ1-1	-	few	CASSPSRGGSGAFF	TGTGCCAGCAGTCCGTCTAGAGGGGGTAGTGGAGCTTTCTTT
TRBV12-3/TRBV12-4	TRBJ2-7	-	-	CASSFPGLGGNEQYF	TGTGCCAGCAGTTTTCCCGGGTTGGGGGGCAACGAGCAGTACTTC
TRBV5-1	TRBJ1-1	-	-	CASSNPLEGVTEAFF	TGCGCCAGCAGCAACCCTCTGGAGGGGGTCACTGAAGCTTTCTTT
TRBV5-1	TRBJ1-2	-	-	CASSTTANYGYTF	TGCGCCAGCAGCACGACAGCTAACTATGGCTACACCTTC
TRBV5-5	TRBJ2-3	-	few	CASSLVQPTDTQYF	TGTGCCAGCAGCTTGGTTCAGCCGACAGATACGCAGTATTTT
TRBV27	TRBJ2-7	TRBD1	few	CASSLIPGTGEGGQYF	TGTGCCAGCAGTTTAATCCCCGGGACAGGGGAAGGGGGGCAGTACTTC
TRBV10-3	TRBJ1-4	TRBD1	-	CAISDLEDRAYEKLFF	TGTGCCATCAGTGATCTTGAGGACAGGGCCTATGAAAAACTGTTTTTT
TRBV4-1	TRBJ1-1	TRBD1	-	CASSQVSGQVNAEAFF	TGCGCCAGCAGCCAAGTTTCCGGACAGGTGAACGCTGAAGCTTTCTTT
TRBV12-3/TRBV12-4	TRBJ2-5	-	many	CASSLSSGAQYF	TGTGCCAGCAGTTTGTCCAGTGGGGCACAGTACTTC
TRBV4-3	TRBJ2-7	-	few	CASSQDKGYSSYEQYF	TGCGCCAGCAGCCAAGATAAGGGCTACAGCTCCTACGAGCAGTACTTC
TRBV9	TRBJ2-3	TRBD1	few	CASSPRTGDRTDTQYF	TGTGCCAGCAGCCCCCGGACAGGGGACCGCACAGATACGCAGTATTTT
TRBV20-1	TRBJ1-6	TRBD1	-	CSADRQGRLNSPLHF	TGCAGTGCAGACCGACAGGGGAGGCTTAATTCACCCCTCCACTTT
TRBV7-9	TRBJ2-7	-	-	CASSSQAEASYEQYF	TGTGCCAGCAGCTCGCAGGCCGAGGCCTCCTACGAGCAGTACTTC
TRBV20-1	TRBJ1-2	TRBD1	few	CSARESQGAYYGYTF	TGCAGTGCTAGAGAATCCCAGGGGGCGTACTATGGCTACACCTTC
TRBV4-3	TRBJ1-1	-	few	CASSRKGDEAFF	TGCGCCAGCAGCCGAAAGGGCGACGAAGCTTTCTTT
TRBV28	TRBJ1-2	-	-	CASSSPRGAGDGYTF	TGTGCCAGCAGTTCTCCACGCGGAGCAGGGGATGGCTACACCTTC
TRBV7-2	TRBJ2-3	-	-	CASSLGVGKRTDTQYF	TGTGCCAGCAGCTTGGGCGTGGGAAAGCGCACAGATACGCAGTATTTT
TRBV7-9	TRBJ1-5	-	-	CASSSEYQPQHF	TGTGCCAGCAGCTCCGAGTATCAGCCCCAGCATTTT
TRBV20-1	TRBJ2-7	-	few	CSASPDSIYEQYF	TGCAGTGCTAGCCCGGACAGTATATACGAGCAGTACTTC
TRBV20-1	TRBJ1-2	-	-	CSARDLTGPNYGYTF	TGCAGTGCTAGAGATCTGACAGGCCCCAACTATGGCTACACCTTC
TRBV20-1	TRBJ2-2	TRBD1	-	CSARDRASVPGELFF	TGCAGTGCTCGAGACAGGGCGTCCGTCCCCGGGGAGCTGTTTTTT
TRBV28	TRBJ1-5	-	many	CASSSIDGSNQPQHF	TGTGCCAGCAGTTCAATAGACGGTAGCAATCAGCCCCAGCATTTT
TRBV7-3	TRBJ2-1	TRBD2	-	CASSPGGSSGTGEQFF	TGTGCCAGCAGCCCAGGGGGTTCTAGCGGGACTGGTGAGCAGTTCTTC
TRBV15	TRBJ2-1	-	-	CATSELHLNEQFF	TGTGCCACCAGCGAGCTACACCTTAATGAGCAGTTCTTC
TRBV24-1	TRBJ2-7	-	few	CATSSFKDPYEQYF	TGTGCCACCTCTAGCTTTAAAGACCCCTACGAGCAGTACTTC
TRBV7-6	TRBJ2-5	TRBD2	-	CASRFGTSGGQETQYF	TGTGCCAGCAGATTCGGGACTAGCGGGGGGCAAGAGACCCAGTACTTC
TRBV28	TRBJ2-7	TRBD1	-	CASRRTGLSYEQYF	TGTGCCAGCAGGCGGACAGGCCTCTCCTACGAGCAGTACTTC
TRBV12-3/TRBV12-4	TRBJ2-3	TRBD2	-	CASSLLAGGSTNTDTQYF	TGTGCCAGCAGTCTTTTAGCGGGAGGCTCGACTAACACAGATACGCAGTATTTT
TRBV28	TRBJ2-7	-	few	CASTPPIGTGTYEQYF	TGTGCCAGCACTCCCCCTATCGGGACGGGAACCTACGAGCAGTACTTC
TRBV12-3/TRBV12-4	TRBJ2-1	TRBD1	-	CASSITGANEQFF	TGTGCCAGCAGTATTACAGGGGCCAATGAGCAGTTCTTC
TRBV10-3	TRBJ2-7	-	-	CAISEWSSSYEQYF	TGTGCCATCAGTGAGTGGAGTAGCTCCTACGAGCAGTACTTC
TRBV9	TRBJ2-7	TRBD2	few	CASSTSGRGHEQYF	TGTGCCAGCAGCACTAGCGGGAGGGGTCACGAGCAGTACTTC
TRBV20-1	TRBJ2-2	-	-	CSAPRDSTGELFF	TGCAGTGCTCCCCGAGACAGCACCGGGGAGCTGTTTTTT
TRBV18	TRBJ2-1	-	few	CASSPPIAVSYNEQFF	TGTGCCAGCTCACCACCGATAGCAGTCTCCTACAATGAGCAGTTCTTC
TRBV4-1	TRBJ2-7	TRBD2	-	CASTINLGGSSYEQYF	TGCGCCAGCACCATCAACCTGGGCGGGAGCTCCTACGAGCAGTACTTC
TRBV14	TRBJ2-7	-	-	CASRRGQGSYEQYF	TGTGCCAGCAGGCGAGGGCAGGGCTCCTACGAGCAGTACTTC
TRBV6-1	TRBJ1-4	-	few	CASSESTPRDSEKLFF	TGTGCCAGCAGTGAATCCACGCCTAGAGACAGCGAAAAACTGTTTTTT
TRBV5-1	TRBJ2-7	TRBD2	-	CASSSTSGEQYF	TGCGCCAGCAGCTCTACTAGCGGCGAGCAGTACTTC
TRBV7-2	TRBJ1-2	TRBD1	many	CASSLVGQGYGYTF	TGTGCCAGCAGTTTAGTGGGACAGGGCTATGGCTACACCTTC
TRBV5-1	TRBJ2-2	TRBD2	few	CASWPSGSVGTGELFF	TGCGCCAGCTGGCCTAGCGGGAGTGTTGGGACCGGGGAGCTGTTTTTT
TRBV27	TRBJ1-2	-	-	CASSLSFGGPGYTF	TGTGCCAGCAGTTTATCGTTTGGGGGGCCGGGCTACACCTTC
TRBV7-9	TRBJ2-1	TRBD2	few	CASSLGSGRDNEQFF	TGTGCCAGCAGCTTAGGTAGCGGGCGGGACAATGAGCAGTTCTTC
TRBV20-1	TRBJ1-6	-	-	CSARVSGAYSYNSPLHF	TGCAGTGCTAGAGTATCAGGGGCGTATTCCTATAATTCACCCCTCCACTTT
TRBV20-1	TRBJ1-5	TRBD1	-	CSAAGQGGNQPQHF	TGCAGTGCTGCAGGACAGGGAGGCAATCAGCCCCAGCATTTT
TRBV7-2	TRBJ1-2	-	-	CASSLRRSPIGYTF	TGTGCCAGCAGCTTACGTAGGTCCCCGATTGGCTACACCTTC
TRBV6-2/TRBV6-3	TRBJ1-5	-	many	CASSFDRTNQPQHF	TGTGCCAGCAGTTTTGACCGAACCAATCAGCCCCAGCATTTT
TRBV28	TRBJ2-1	-	-	CASSNTGSYNEQFF	TGTGCCAGCAGCAATACAGGGTCCTACAATGAGCAGTTCTTC